These 26 T cell receptor beta chains were all obtained from the same sample, sequenced in a study of T cells in Graves' hyperthyroidism and ophthalmopathy. What was amplified from RNA transcripts were TCR beta CDR3 regions. HTBI primers were used for first-round RT-PCR of the TCR CDR3. MiXCR was run by TCRdb on the multiplex PCR reads, yielding one entry per CDR3 protein. Of roughly 840,000 distinct CDR3 sequences listed, 38% are singletons. Sample: blood. These receptors all stem from a man between 18 and 29 years old with Graves' hyperthyroidism.

The V and J genes are TRBV19 and TRBJ1-6; TRBD1 might be the D (6 bases). V was clipped by 9 bases and J by 13 bases, with 25 bases between them. The CDR3 has 15 residues. Looked up from germline, CDR1 is LNHDA and CDR2 is SQIVND (reference sequence). The CDR3 region is CASKLLQGGNQPLHF. The CDR3 coding sequence is TGTGCCAGCAAACTGTTACAGGGAGGTAATCAGCCCCTCCACTTT. Looking up the rest from reference TRBV19 and TRBJ1-6 gives the full variable domain: DGGITQSPKYLFRKEGQNVTLSCEQNLNHDAMYWYRQDPGQGLRLIYYSQIVNDFQKGDIAEGYSVSREKKESFPLTVTSAQKNPTAFYLCASKLLQGGNQPLHFGNGTRLTVT.

The CDR3 loop is CASSQGVGEQFF. Written as DNA, the CDR3 is TGTGCCAGCAGCCAAGGGGTGGGTGAGCAGTTCTTC. The chain joins TRBV14 to TRBJ2-1; D not resolved. V dropped 1 base and J dropped 9 bases, with 7 bases sitting between them. Germline-derived CDR1 and CDR2 are SGHDN and FVKESK. The CDR3 length is 12 residues.

This chain uses TRBV20-1 with TRBJ2-5; 11 nucleotides align to TRBD2. Losses at the gene ends were 4 bases for V and 4 bases for J; bases not matched to a gene: 5. Germline loops: CDR1 DFQATT, CDR2 SNEGSKA (reference sequence). The CDR3 covers 14 residues. For the CDR3, the DNA is TGCAGTGCTATAGCGGGGGGGCTGGGAGAGACCCAGTACTTC. Its translation: CSAIAGGLGETQYF.

This clonotype was detected many times. The chain recombines TRBV29-1 with TRBJ2-7; D ambiguous. Trimming shortened V by 3 bases and J by 0 bases, and 3 bases separated the two germline ends. Per germline, CDR1 SQVTM and CDR2 ANQGSEA. There are 11 residues in the CDR3. CDR3: CSVEGSYEQYF. The DNA of the CDR3 is TGCAGCGTTGAGGGCTCCTACGAGCAGTACTTC.

This CDR3 reads CSAHGGDVKTQYF. The CDR3 bases are TGCAGTGCTCACGGGGGGGACGTGAAGACCCAGTACTTC. The rearrangement uses TRBV20-1 and TRBJ2-5, with TRBD2 matching 8 bases. Germline trimming cut 5 bases from V and 6 bases from J; bases unmatched to any gene: 8. This CDR3 contains 13 residues. Germline V gene sequence: CDR1 DFQATT, CDR2 SNEGSKA (reference sequence).

This clonotype was seen many times. The rearrangement links TRBV15 to TRBJ2-6, with unresolved D. In germline, CDR1 is LNHNV, CDR2 YYDKDF (reference sequence). CDR3 length: 15 residues. V was clipped by 4 bases and J by 0 bases, with 7 bases between them. CDR3 region: CATSKDGSGANVLTF. The CDR3 DNA reads TGTGCCACCAGCAAGGACGGCTCTGGGGCCAACGTCCTGACTTTC.

This clonotype came up a few times. CDR3 DNA: TGTGCCAGCGGGGCAGAGGGGAAGTGGCAGACCCAGTACTTC. This sequence encodes CASGAEGKWQTQYF. The chain combines TRBV9 with TRBJ2-5, with D possibly called TRBD1 or TRBD2 (5 bases each). This CDR3 has 14 amino acids. The V gene lost 7 bases and the J gene lost 6 bases, with 19 bases spanning the gap. Germline-derived CDR1 and CDR2 are SGDLS and YYNGEE.

The chain is built from TRBV5-1 and TRBJ2-5, with 11 bases identical to TRBD2. Germline V gives CDR1 SGHRS, CDR2 YFSETQ. The CDR3 covers 16 residues. V dropped 4 bases and J dropped 1; count of bases not matched to a gene: 6. In DNA, the CDR3 is TGCGCCAGCAGCCTCTCTAGCGGGGGGTCCCAAGAGACCCAGTACTTC. Protein product: CASSLSSGGSQETQYF.

The rearrangement links TRBV29-1 to TRBJ2-7; D gene ambiguous. The CDR3 runs 12 residues. Trimming left V 6 bases short and J 6 bases short, with 15 bases between. Germline V lookup: CDR1 SQVTM, CDR2 ANQGSEA. The CDR3 DNA is TGCAGCGTAGAGAGCCGTTCCCTCGAGCAGTACTTC. Its protein is CSVESRSLEQYF.

Concerning this clonotype: An end of the junction does not agree with germline; a read error may underlie this. The V gene is TRBV7-7, the J gene TRBJ2-7, with TRBD2 matching 8 bases. The CDR3 sequence is 16 residues long. Germline-derived CDR1 and CDR2 are SSHAT and FNYEAQ (reference sequence). CDR3 amino acids: CASSPMDSGSFYEQYF. The CDR3 coding sequence is TGTGCTAGCAGCCCAATGGACAGCGGGAGTTTCTACGAGCAGTACTTC.

This clonotype was picked up a small number of times. The chain uses TRBV5-1 and TRBJ1-6, with 9 bases aligning to TRBD1. J gave up 6 bases and V 7 bases, and 5 bases lay outside the gene matches. The CDR3 spans 14 residues. CDR1 SGHRS and CDR2 YFSETQ come from the germline V gene. The CDR3 protein is CASGQGRVNSPLHF. The CDR3 DNA reads as TGCGCCAGCGGACAGGGGAGGGTTAATTCACCCCTCCACTTT.

V and J are TRBV6-1 and TRBJ1-2; D gene ambiguous. Germline assignment: CDR1 MNHNS and CDR2 SASEGT. The CDR3 is made up of 13 amino acids. V shed 5 bases and J shed 14 bases, with 21 bases lying between them. The CDR3 sequence is CASSYRGSTEITF. DNA of the CDR3: TGTGCCAGCAGTTACCGTGGTAGTACGGAGATTACCTTC.

The rearrangement joins TRBV4-3 to TRBJ2-7, with D possibly matching TRBD2 (5 bases). Germline CDR1 is LGHNA and CDR2 is YSLEER. This CDR3 is 15 amino acids long. The V gene lost 4 bases and the J gene lost 3 bases, with 16 bases spanning the gap. Written as DNA, the CDR3 is TGCGCCAGCAGCCCCCCGACGGGGATGTACTACGAGCAGTACTTC. This gives the protein CASSPPTGMYYEQYF.

This clonotype was detected ten times or more. The rearrangement joins TRBV20-1 to TRBJ1-5, with no clear D. This CDR3 is 11 amino acids long. V lost 3 bases, J lost 5 bases, and 5 bases lay in between. Germline lookup yields CDR1 DFQATT and CDR2 SNEGSKA (reference sequence). The CDR3 protein is CSASHDQPQHF. The CDR3 bases are TGCAGTGCTAGTCATGATCAGCCCCAGCATTTT.

A word on this clonotype: Given a much more abundant clone one base away, this may be a read error. The chain employs TRBV7-2 and TRBJ2-5; no clear D. In germline, CDR1 is SGHTA, CDR2 FQGNSA. V dropped 1 base and J dropped 3 bases, with 6 bases sitting between them. This CDR3 contains 13 residues. CDR3 region: CASSLELEETQYF. Written as DNA, the CDR3 is TGTGCCAGCAGCTTAGAGCTGGAAGAGACCCAGTACTTC. Full variable domain (remainder filled in from reference TRBV7-2 and TRBJ2-5): GAGVSQSPSNKVTEKGKDVELRCDPISGHTALYWYRQSLGQGLEFLIYFQGNSAPDKSGLPSDRFSAERTGGSVSTLTIQRTQQEDSAVYLCASSLELEETQYFGPGTRLLVL.

The V and J genes are TRBV4-1 and TRBJ1-3; D unresolved. Trimming cost V 4 bases and J 0 bases, with 10 bases left between them. This CDR3 has 15 residues. Per germline, CDR1 MGHRA and CDR2 YSYEKL. The CDR3 sequence: CASSPILSSGNTIYF. CDR3 DNA sequence: TGCGCCAGCAGCCCGATTCTGAGCTCTGGAAACACCATATATTTT.

This clonotype has just one count. Possible read error: a much larger clone is one base away. The V gene is TRBV7-9, the J gene TRBJ1-6; D remains ambiguous. V was shortened by 1 base and J by 8 bases, with 12 bases between the two germline ends. Germline V lookup: CDR1 SEHNR, CDR2 FQNEAQ (reference sequence). There are 15 residues in the CDR3. The CDR3 spells CASSLDQAADSPLHF. DNA for the CDR3: TGTGCCAGCAGCTTAGACCAGGCGGCGGATTCACCCCTCCACTTT.

This clonotype was seen only a few times. The chain is built from TRBV7-2 and TRBJ1-4; D unclear. CDR1 is SGHTA and CDR2 is FQGNSA in the germline V gene. V was shortened by 1 base and J by 8 bases, with 8 bases between the two germline ends. The CDR3 is 13 amino acids. The CDR3 nucleotides read TGTGCCAGCAGCTTAGTTGTTAGGGAAAAACTGTTTTTT. As protein: CASSLVVREKLFF.

This clonotype showed up many times. The V gene is TRBV29-1, the J gene TRBJ1-5; D remains ambiguous. CDR3 length: 12 amino acids. V lost 0 bases and J 7 bases, leaving 7 bases between the germline ends. CDR1 SQVTM and CDR2 ANQGSEA come from the germline V gene. This chain's CDR3 is CSVEDLQQPQHF. CDR3 coding DNA: TGCAGCGTTGAAGATCTTCAACAGCCCCAGCATTTT.

The CDR3 bases are TGTGCCTGGGCGACAGGGGTTCGCGACGAGCAGTACTTC. Protein sequence: CAWATGVRDEQYF. The V call is TRBV2, the J call TRBJ2-7; 8 bases are a match to TRBD1. Germline assignment: CDR1 SNHLY and CDR2 FYNNEI. This CDR3 region has 13 residues. Germline trimming cut 11 bases from V and 5 bases from J; bases unmatched to any gene: 11.

The rearrangement uses TRBV7-9 and TRBJ2-5, with TRBD1 matching 9 bases. The germline V gene has CDR1 SEHNR and CDR2 FQNEAQ (reference sequence). The length of the CDR3 is 16 residues. J was trimmed by 5 bases and V by 5 bases; bases with no gene match: 12. The CDR3 DNA follows: TGTGCCAGCAGCCCGCCGGGTAGGGACAGGGTGGAGACCCAGTACTTC. Translated, it gives CASSPPGRDRVETQYF.

As concerns this clonotype: This clone may be a read error of a much larger clone one base away. The chain carries TRBV15 and TRBJ2-7, with TRBD2 matching over 8 bases. Per germline, CDR1 LNHNV and CDR2 YYDKDF (reference sequence). The CDR3 runs 14 residues. CDR3 bases: TGTGCCATCAGCGGGGGACTTTTCTCCGAAGGGCAGTACTTC. Its translation is CAISGGLFSEGQYF.

The CDR3 here is CASSEPIGGQWDRNQPQHF. CDR3 DNA sequence: TGTGCCAGCAGTGAGCCAATAGGGGGACAGTGGGACCGCAATCAGCCCCAGCATTTT. The rearrangement uses TRBV6-6 and TRBJ1-5, with TRBD1 matching over 7 bases. V was pared by 5 bases and J by 2 bases, with 18 bases of the junction left unmatched. CDR3 length equals 19 residues. Germline V gene lookup returns CDR1 MNHNY and CDR2 SVGAGI (reference sequence).

On this clonotype: A much larger clonotype is one base distant, so this may be a read error. V and J are TRBV10-3 and TRBJ2-2; D gene ambiguous. The CDR3 runs 11 residues. The V end was cut by 4 bases, the J end by 10 bases, with 7 bases between. Germline-derived CDR1 and CDR2 are ENHRY and SYGVKD. The CDR3 region is CAISGWEELFF. CDR3 in DNA: TGTGCCATCAGTGGGTGGGAGGAGCTGTTTTTT.

V gene TRBV2 combines with J gene TRBJ2-5, with 9 bases matching TRBD1. This CDR3 spans 14 amino acids. With V trimmed by 3 bases and J by 5 bases, 4 bases remained unmatched. In germline, CDR1 is SNHLY, CDR2 FYNNEI. The CDR3 sequence: CASSDGTGSETQYF. CDR3 nucleotide sequence: TGTGCCAGCAGTGACGGGACAGGGAGCGAGACCCAGTACTTC.

V and J are TRBV5-1 and TRBJ1-1; D not resolved. Germline values: CDR1 SGHRS, CDR2 YFSETQ. Deletions cut 0 bases from V and 6 bases from J, with 12 bases between. CDR3 size: 14 residues. CDR3 loop: CASSLEGRRSEAFF. The CDR3 DNA sequence: TGCGCCAGCAGCTTGGAAGGGCGCCGATCTGAAGCTTTCTTT.